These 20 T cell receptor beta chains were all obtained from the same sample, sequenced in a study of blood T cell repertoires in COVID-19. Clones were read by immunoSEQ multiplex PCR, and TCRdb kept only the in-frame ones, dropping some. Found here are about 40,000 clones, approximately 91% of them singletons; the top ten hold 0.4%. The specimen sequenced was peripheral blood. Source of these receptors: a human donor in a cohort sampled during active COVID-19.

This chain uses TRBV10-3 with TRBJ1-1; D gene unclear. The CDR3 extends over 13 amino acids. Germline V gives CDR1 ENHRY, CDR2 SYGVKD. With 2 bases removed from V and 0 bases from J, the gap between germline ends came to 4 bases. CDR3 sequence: CAISETVNTEAFF. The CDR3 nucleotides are TGTGCCATCAGTGAGACTGTGAACACTGAAGCTTTCTTT.

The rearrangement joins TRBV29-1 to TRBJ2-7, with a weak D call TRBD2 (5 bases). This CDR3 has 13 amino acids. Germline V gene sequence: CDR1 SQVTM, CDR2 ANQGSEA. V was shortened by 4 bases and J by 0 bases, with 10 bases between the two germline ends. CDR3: CSVGREISYEQYF. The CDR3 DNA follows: TGCAGCGTTGGTAGGGAGATCTCCTACGAGCAGTACTTC.

CDR3 amino acids: CASSLRPGLAGGADEQYF. The DNA of the CDR3 is TGTGCCAGTAGTCTTCGTCCGGGACTAGCGGGGGGAGCTGACGAGCAGTACTTC. The chain combines TRBV19 with TRBJ2-7, with 15 nucleotides matching TRBD2. Germline lookup yields CDR1 LNHDA and CDR2 SQIVND (reference sequence). This CDR3 comprises 18 residues. V shed 5 bases, J shed 5 bases, and the junction held 13 bases outside the gene matches.

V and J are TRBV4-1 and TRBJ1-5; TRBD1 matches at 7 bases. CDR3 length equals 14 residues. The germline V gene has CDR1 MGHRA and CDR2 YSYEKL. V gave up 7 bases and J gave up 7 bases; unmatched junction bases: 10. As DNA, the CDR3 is TGCGCCAGCACCCGGACAGGCAGTGGGCAGCCCCAGCATTTT. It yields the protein CASTRTGSGQPQHF.

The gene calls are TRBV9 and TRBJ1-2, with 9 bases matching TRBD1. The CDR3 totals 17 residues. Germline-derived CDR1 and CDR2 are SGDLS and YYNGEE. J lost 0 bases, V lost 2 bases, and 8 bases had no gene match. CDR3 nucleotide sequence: TGTGCCAGCAGCGTCGGGGACAGGGACTATACTAACTATGGCTACACCTTC. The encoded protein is CASSVGDRDYTNYGYTF.

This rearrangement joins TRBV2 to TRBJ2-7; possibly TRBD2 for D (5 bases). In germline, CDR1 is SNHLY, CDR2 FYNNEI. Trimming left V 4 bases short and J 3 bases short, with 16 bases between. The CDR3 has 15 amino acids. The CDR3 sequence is CASSVGRDGNYEQYF. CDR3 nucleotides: TGTGCCAGCAGTGTAGGACGGGATGGGAACTACGAGCAGTACTTC.

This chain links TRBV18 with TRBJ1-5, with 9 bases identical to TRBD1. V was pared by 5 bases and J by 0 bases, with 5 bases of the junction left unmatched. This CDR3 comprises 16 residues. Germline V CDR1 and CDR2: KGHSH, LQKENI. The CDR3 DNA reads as TGTGCCAGCTCAATTGAGACAGGGGGTAGCAATCAGCCCCAGCATTTT. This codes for CASSIETGGSNQPQHF.

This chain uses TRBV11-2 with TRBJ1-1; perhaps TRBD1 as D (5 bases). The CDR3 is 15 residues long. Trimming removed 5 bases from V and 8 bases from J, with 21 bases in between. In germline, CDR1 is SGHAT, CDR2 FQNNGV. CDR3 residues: CASSRESWGVAEAFF. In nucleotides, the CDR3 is TGTGCCAGCAGCCGGGAAAGTTGGGGGGTCGCCGAAGCTTTCTTT.

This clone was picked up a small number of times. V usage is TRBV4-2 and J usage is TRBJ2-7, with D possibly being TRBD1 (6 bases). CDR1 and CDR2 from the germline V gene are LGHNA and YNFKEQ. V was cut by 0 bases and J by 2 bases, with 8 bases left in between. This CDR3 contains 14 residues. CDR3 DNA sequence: TGTGCCAGCAGCCAAGATCAGGGGACCTACGAGCAGTACTTC. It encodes CASSQDQGTYEQYF.

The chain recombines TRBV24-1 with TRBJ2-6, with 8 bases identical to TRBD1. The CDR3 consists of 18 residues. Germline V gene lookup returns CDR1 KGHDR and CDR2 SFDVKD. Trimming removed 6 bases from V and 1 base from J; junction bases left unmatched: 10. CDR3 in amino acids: CATSPPGTGVSGANVLTF. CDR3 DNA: TGTGCCACCAGTCCCCCCGGGACAGGAGTATCTGGGGCCAACGTCCTGACTTTC.

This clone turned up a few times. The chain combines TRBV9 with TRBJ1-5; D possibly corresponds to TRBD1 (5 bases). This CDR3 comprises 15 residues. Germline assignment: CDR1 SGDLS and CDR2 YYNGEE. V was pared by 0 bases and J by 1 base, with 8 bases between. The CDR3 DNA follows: TGTGCCAGCAGCGTAGAGGCAGGGAGCAATCAGCCCCAGCATTTT. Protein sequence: CASSVEAGSNQPQHF.

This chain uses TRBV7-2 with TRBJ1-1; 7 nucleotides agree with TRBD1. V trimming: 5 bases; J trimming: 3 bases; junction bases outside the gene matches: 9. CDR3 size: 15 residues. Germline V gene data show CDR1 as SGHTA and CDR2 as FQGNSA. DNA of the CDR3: TGTGCCAGCAGCCCGTGGGTTACAGGGGACACTGAAGCTTTCTTT. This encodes CASSPWVTGDTEAFF.

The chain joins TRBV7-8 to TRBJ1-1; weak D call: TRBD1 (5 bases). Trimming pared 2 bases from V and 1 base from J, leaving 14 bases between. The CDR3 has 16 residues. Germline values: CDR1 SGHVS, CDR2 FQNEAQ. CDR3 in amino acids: CASSLPPGHQNTEAFF. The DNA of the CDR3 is TGTGCCAGCAGCTTACCCCCAGGGCACCAGAACACTGAAGCTTTCTTT. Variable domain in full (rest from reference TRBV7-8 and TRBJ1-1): GAGVSQSPRYKVAKRGQDVALRCDPISGHVSLFWYQQALGQGPEFLTYFQNEAQLDKSGLPSDRFFAERPEGSVSTLKIQRTQQEDSAVYLCASSLPPGHQNTEAFFGQGTRLTVV.

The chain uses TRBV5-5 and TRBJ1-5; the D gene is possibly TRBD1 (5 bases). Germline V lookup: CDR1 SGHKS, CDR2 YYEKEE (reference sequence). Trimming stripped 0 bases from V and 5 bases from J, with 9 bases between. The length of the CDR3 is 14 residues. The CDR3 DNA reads TGTGCCAGCAGCTTGGTCTCAGGGCATCAGCCCCAGCATTTT. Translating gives CASSLVSGHQPQHF.

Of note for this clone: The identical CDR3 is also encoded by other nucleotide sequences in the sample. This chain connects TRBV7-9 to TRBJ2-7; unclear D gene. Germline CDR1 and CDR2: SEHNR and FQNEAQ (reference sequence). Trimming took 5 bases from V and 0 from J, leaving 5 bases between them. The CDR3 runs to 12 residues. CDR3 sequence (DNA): TGTGCCAGCAGCCTAAGCTCCTACGAGCAGTACTTC. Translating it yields CASSLSSYEQYF.

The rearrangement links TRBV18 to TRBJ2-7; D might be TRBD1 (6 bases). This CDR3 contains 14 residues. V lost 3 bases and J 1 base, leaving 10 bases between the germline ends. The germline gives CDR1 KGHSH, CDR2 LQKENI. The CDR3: CASSPGDRSYEQYF. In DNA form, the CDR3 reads TGTGCCAGCTCACCTGGAGACAGGTCCTACGAGCAGTACTTC.

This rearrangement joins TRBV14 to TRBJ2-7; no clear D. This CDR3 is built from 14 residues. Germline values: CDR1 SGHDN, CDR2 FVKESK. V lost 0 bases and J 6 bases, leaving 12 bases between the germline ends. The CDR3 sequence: CASSQDNSGTEQYF. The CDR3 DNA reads TGTGCCAGCAGCCAAGATAACAGTGGTACCGAGCAGTACTTC.

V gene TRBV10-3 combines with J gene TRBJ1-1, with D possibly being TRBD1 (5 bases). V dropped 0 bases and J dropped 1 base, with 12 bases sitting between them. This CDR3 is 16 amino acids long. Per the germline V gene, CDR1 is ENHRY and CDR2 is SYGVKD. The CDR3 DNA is TGTGCCATCAGTGAGTCGAAAACAGGTTGGAACACTGAAGCTTTCTTT. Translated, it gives CAISESKTGWNTEAFF.

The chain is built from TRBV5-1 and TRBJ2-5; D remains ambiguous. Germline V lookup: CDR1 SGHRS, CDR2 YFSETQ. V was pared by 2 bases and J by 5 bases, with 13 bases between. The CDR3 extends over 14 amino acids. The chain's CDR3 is CASSFDNSGETQYF. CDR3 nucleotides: TGCGCCAGCAGCTTTGACAATTCTGGGGAGACCCAGTACTTC. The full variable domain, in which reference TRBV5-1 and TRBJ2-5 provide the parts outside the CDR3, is KAGVTQTPRYLIKTRGQQVTLSCSPISGHRSVSWYQQTPGQGLQFLFEYFSETQRNKGNFPGRFSGRQFSNSRSEMNVSTLELGDSALYLCASSFDNSGETQYFGPGTRLLVL.

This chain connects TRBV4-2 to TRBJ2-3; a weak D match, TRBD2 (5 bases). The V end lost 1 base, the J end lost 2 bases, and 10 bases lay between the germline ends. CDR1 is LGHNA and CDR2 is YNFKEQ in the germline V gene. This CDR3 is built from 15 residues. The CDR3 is CASSQGSGITDTQYF. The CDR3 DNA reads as TGTGCCAGCAGCCAAGGGAGCGGAATCACAGATACGCAGTATTTT.